This T cell receptor (beta chain) emerged from a study of T cells in Graves' hyperthyroidism and ophthalmopathy. The V gene end was trimmed by 3 bases and the J gene end by 4 bases; junction bases not matched to a gene: 7. Germline-derived CDR1 and CDR2 are DFQATT and SNEGSKA (reference sequence). This CDR3 is built from 14 residues. Concerning this clonotype itself: What it binds is not known.

Uncontrolled infection, other autoimmune disease, pregnancy and lactation each barred patients from inclusion. Diagnoses used clinical symptoms, serum thyroxine and TRAb, thyroid ultrasound and orbital computed tomography. RNA transcripts gave rise to amplified TCR beta CDR3 regions. A set of HTBI primers served as the primers for a first-round RT-PCR of the TCR CDR3. One entry per CDR3 protein, called by TCRdb with MiXCR from the multiplex PCR reads. The profile covers more than 500,000 distinct CDR3 sequences, with about 46% appearing a single time and about 43% taken by the ten largest. Findings and caveats of the study: The authors' 13 V-J model separated ophthalmopathy from stable hyperthyroidism. Onset of ophthalmopathy came a median about 6.5 months after the model predicted it.

The sample comprised peripheral blood or thyroid tissue (not recorded which). The source of this sequence is an adult woman with Graves' disease, either hyperthyroidism or ophthalmopathy (not recorded which). This chain connects TRBV20-1 to TRBJ2-7; 9 nucleotides agree with TRBD2. Written as DNA, the CDR3 is TGCAGTGCTAGGAGCGGTAGCGGGAGTTACGAGCAGTACTTC. It encodes CSARSGSGSYEQYF.